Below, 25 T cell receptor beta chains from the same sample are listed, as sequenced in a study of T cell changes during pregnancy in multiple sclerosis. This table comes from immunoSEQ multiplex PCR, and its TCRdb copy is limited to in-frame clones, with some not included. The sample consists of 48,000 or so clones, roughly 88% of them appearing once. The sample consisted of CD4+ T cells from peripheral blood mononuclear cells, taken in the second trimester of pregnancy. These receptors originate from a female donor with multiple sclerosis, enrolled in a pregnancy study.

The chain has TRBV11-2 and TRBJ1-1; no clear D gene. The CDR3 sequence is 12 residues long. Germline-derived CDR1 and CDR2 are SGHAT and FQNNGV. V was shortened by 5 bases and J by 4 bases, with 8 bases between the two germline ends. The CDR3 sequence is CASSEDRTEAFF. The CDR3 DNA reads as TGTGCCAGCAGCGAGGATCGCACTGAAGCTTTCTTT.

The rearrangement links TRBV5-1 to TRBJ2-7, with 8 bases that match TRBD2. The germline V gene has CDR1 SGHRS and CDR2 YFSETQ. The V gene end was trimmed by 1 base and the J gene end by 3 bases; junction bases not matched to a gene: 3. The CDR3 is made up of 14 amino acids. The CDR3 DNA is TGCGCCAGCAGCTTGACTAGCGGAGGCTACGAGCAGTACTTC. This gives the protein CASSLTSGGYEQYF.

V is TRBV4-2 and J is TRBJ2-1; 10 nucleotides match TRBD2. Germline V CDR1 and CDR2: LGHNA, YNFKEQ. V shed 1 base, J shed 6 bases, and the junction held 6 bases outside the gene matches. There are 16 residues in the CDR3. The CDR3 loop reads CASSQVGASGGNEQFF. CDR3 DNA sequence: TGTGCCAGCAGCCAAGTCGGGGCTAGCGGGGGCAATGAGCAGTTCTTC.

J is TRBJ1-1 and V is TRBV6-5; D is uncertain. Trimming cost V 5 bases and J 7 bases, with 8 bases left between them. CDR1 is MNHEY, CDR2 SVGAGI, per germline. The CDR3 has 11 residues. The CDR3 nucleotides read TGTGCCAGCAGTAGATACAGTGAAGCTTTCTTT. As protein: CASSRYSEAFF.

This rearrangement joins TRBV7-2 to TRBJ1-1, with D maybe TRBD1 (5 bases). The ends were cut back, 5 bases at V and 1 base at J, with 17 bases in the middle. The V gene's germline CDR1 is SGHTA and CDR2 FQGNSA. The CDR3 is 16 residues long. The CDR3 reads CASSAQGLSRNTEAFF. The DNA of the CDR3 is TGTGCCAGCAGCGCCCAGGGCCTATCGCGGAACACTGAAGCTTTCTTT.

The CDR3 coding sequence is TGTGCCAGTAGTGCCGGGACGGGAGGGCTCTTATTCGCAGATACGCAGTATTTT. Its translation is CASSAGTGGLLFADTQYF. This chain connects TRBV19 to TRBJ2-3; 8 bases align to TRBD2. The CDR3 spans 18 residues. Germline CDR1 reads LNHDA; CDR2 reads SQIVND (reference sequence). Losses at the gene ends were 5 bases for V and 4 bases for J; bases not matched to a gene: 17.

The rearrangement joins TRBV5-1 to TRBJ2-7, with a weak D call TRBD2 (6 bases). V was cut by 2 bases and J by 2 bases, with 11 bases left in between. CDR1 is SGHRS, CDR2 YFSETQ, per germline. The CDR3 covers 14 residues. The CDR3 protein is CASSFGSGAYEQYF. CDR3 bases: TGCGCCAGCAGCTTCGGTAGCGGAGCCTACGAGCAGTACTTC.

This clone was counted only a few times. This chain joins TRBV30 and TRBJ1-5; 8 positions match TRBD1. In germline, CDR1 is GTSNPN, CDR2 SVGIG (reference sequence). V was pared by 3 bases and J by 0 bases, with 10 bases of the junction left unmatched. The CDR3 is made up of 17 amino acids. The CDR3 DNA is TGTGCCTGGAGCCTGACAGGGGCGGGCGATAGCAATCAGCCCCAGCATTTT. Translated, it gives CAWSLTGAGDSNQPQHF.

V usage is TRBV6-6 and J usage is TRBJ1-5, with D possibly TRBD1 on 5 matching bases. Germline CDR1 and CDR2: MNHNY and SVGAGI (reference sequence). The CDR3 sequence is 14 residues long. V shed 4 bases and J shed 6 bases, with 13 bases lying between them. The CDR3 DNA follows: TGTGCCAGCAGTTGGGGTCAGGGCGGTCAGCCCCAGCATTTT. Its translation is CASSWGQGGQPQHF.

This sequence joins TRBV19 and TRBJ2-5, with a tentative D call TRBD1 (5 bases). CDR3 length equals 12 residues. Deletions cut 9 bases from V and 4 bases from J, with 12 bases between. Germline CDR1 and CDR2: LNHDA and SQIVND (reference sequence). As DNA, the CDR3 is TGTGCCAGCCTAGGGGAAAGAGAGACCCAGTACTTC. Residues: CASLGERETQYF.

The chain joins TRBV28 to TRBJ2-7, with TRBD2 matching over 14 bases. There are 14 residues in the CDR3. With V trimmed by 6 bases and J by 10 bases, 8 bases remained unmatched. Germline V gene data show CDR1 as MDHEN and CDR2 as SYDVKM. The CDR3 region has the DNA TGTGCCAGCAGACCGACAGGGACTAGCGGGAGACAGTACTTC. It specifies CASRPTGTSGRQYF.

The CDR3 DNA follows: TGTGCCAGCAGCCCCTGGACTAGCGGGAGAAACACCGGGGAGCTGTTTTTT. Its translation: CASSPWTSGRNTGELFF. This chain connects TRBV5-5 to TRBJ2-2; the match to TRBD2 covers 13 bases. CDR3 length: 17 residues. Germline V lookup: CDR1 SGHKS, CDR2 YYEKEE (reference sequence). The ends lost 4 bases at V and 2 bases at J; junction bases unmatched: 5.

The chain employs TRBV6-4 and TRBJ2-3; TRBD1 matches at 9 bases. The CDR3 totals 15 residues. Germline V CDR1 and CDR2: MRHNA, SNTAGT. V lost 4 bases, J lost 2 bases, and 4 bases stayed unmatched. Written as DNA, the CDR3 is TGTGCCAGCAGTGGCGGACAGGGGCACACAGATACGCAGTATTTT. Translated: CASSGGQGHTDTQYF.

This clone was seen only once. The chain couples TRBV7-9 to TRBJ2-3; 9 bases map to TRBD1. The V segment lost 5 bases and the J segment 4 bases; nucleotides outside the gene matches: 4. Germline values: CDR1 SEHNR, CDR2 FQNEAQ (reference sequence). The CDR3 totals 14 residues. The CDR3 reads CASSLTGGADTQYF. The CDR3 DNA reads TGTGCCAGCAGCCTTACAGGGGGCGCAGATACGCAGTATTTT.

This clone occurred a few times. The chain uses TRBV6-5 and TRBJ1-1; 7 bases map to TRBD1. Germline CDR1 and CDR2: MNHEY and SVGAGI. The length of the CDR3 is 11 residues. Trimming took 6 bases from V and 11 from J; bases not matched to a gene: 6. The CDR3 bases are TGTGCCAGCAGAGCCGGGACAGAGGCTTTCTTT. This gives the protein CASRAGTEAFF.

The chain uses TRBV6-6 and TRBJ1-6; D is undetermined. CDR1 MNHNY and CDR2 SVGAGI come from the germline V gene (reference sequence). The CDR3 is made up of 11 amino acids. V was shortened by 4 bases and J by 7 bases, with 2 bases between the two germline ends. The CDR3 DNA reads TGTGCCAGCAGTTCAAATTCACCCCTCCACTTT. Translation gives CASSSNSPLHF.

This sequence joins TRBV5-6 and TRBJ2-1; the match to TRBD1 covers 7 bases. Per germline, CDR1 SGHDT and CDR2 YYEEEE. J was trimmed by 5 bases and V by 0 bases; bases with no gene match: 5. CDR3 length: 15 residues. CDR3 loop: CASSLVGGDHNEQFF. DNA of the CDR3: TGTGCCAGCAGCTTGGTAGGGGGCGACCACAATGAGCAGTTCTTC.

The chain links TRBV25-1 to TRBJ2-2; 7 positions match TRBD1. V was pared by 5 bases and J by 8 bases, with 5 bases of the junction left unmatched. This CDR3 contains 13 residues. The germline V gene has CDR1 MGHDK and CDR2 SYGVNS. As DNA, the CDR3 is TGTGCCAGCAGTCAACAGGGGCCGGGGGAGCTGTTTTTT. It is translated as CASSQQGPGELFF.

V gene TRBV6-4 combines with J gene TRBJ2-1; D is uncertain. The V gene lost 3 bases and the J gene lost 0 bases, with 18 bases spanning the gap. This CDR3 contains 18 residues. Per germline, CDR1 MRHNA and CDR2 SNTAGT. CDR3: CASSELPTRLSSYNEQFF. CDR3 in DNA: TGTGCCAGCAGTGAGCTGCCTACGCGACTCAGCTCCTACAATGAGCAGTTCTTC.

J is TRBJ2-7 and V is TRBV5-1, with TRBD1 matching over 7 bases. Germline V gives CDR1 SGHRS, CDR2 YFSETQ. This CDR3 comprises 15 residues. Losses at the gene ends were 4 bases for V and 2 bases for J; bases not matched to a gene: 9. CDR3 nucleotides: TGCGCCAGCAGCCCCAGACAGGGACGGACCTACGAGCAGTACTTC. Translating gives CASSPRQGRTYEQYF.

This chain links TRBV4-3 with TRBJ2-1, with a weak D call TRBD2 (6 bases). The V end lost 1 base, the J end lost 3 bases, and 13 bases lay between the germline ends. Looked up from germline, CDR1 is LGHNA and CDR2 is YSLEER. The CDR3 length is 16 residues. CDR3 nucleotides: TGCGCCAGCAGCCAAGGGCGGATGGGGGGCTACAATGAGCAGTTCTTC. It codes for CASSQGRMGGYNEQFF.

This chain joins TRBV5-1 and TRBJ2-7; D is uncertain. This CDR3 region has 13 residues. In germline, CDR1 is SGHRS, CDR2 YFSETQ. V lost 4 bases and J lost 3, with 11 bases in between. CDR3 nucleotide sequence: TGCGCCAGCAGCGCCCTCGGTCGCTACGAGCAGTACTTC. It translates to CASSALGRYEQYF.

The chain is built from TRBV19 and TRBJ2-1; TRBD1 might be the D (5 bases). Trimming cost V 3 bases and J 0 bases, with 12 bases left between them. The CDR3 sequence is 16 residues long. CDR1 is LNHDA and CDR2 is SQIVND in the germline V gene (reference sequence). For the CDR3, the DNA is TGTGCCAGTAGTATCGCGGACATCAGCTCCTACAATGAGCAGTTCTTC. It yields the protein CASSIADISSYNEQFF.

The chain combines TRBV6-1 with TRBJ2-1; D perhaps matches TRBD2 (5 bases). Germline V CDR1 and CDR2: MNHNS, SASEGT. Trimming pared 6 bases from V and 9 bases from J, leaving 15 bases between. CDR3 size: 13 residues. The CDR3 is CASRRERLGEQFF. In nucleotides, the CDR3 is TGTGCCAGCAGGAGGGAGCGGTTGGGTGAGCAGTTCTTC.

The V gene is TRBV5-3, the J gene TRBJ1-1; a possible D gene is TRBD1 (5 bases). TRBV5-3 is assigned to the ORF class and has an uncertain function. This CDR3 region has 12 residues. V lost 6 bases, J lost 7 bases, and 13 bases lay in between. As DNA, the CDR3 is TGTGCCAGAAAAGGGGTGGGATTTGAAGCTTTCTTT. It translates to CARKGVGFEAFF.